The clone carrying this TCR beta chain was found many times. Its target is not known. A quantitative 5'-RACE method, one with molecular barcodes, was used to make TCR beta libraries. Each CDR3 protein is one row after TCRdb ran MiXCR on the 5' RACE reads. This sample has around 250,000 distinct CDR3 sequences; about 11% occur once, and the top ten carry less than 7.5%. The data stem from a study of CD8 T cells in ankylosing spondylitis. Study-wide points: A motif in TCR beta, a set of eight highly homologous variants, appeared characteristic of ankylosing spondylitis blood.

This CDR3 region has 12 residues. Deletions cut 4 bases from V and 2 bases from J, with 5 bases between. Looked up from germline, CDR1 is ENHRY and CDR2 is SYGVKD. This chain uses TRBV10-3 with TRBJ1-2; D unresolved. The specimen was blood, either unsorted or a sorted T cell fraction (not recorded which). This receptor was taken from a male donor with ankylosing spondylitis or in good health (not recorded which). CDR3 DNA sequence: TGTGCCATCAGTGCACAGAACTATGGCTACACCTTC. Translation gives CAISAQNYGYTF.